The 25 T cell receptor beta chains below all came from one sample that was sequenced in a study of identical twins. In TCRdb, the 5' RACE reads were re-called with MiXCR into one record per CDR3 protein. Among 650,000 to 750,000 distinct CDR3 sequences listed, around 20% were seen once. The sample was also reused in another study, on T cells expressing NK-cell markers.

The sample taken for sequencing was PBMCs. All receptors come from a woman under 30 in good health.

This clonotype showed up many times. The CDR3 nucleotides are TGCATAGTAACGGGACCTTCTGGGAATGAGCAGTTCTTC. This translates into CIVTGPSGNEQFF. The chain is built from TRBV20-1 and TRBJ2-1; D may be TRBD1 or TRBD2 (5 bases each). The CDR3 contains 13 residues. The germline gives CDR1 DFQATT, CDR2 SNEGSKA (reference sequence).

The sample holds many counts of this clonotype. The chain has TRBV12-3 or TRBV12-4 and TRBJ1-2, with D perhaps matching TRBD1 (5 bases). The CDR3 has 12 amino acids. Deletions cut 2 bases from V and 6 bases from J, with 7 bases between. The chain's CDR3 is CASSLQGDGYTF. DNA for the CDR3: TGTGCCAGCAGTTTACAAGGGGATGGCTACACCTTC.

This clonotype was observed a few times. The V gene is TRBV20-1, the J gene TRBJ2-1, with 8 bases fitting TRBD2. The ends lost 1 base at V and 8 bases at J; junction bases unmatched: 10. The germline gives CDR1 DFQATT, CDR2 SNEGSKA (reference sequence). The CDR3 runs 15 residues. The CDR3 here is CSARARTSGGDEQFF. In DNA, the CDR3 is TGCAGTGCTAGAGCCCGGACGAGCGGGGGCGATGAGCAGTTCTTC.

V gene TRBV21-1 combines with J gene TRBJ2-1; the table assigns TRBD2, which was not confirmed against the DNA. TRBV21-1 is a listed pseudogene. The CDR3 extends over 19 amino acids. The CDR3 protein is CASSTPDFRSGTRGNEQFF. In DNA form, the CDR3 reads TGTGCCAGCAGCACTCCTGATTTCCGATCCGGGACTAGAGGGAATGAGCAGTTCTTC.

On this clonotype itself: One end of the junction varies from germline; a read error may be responsible. The chain uses TRBV4-3 and TRBJ1-5; D is perhaps TRBD1 (6 bases). This CDR3 contains 15 residues. CDR1 is LGHNA and CDR2 is YSLEER in the germline V gene. This CDR3 is CASSKDSGAPQPQHF. The DNA for the CDR3 is TGCGCCAGCAGCAAAGATTCGGGGGCCCCCCAGCCCCAGCATTTT.

There are a few counts of this clonotype. The rearrangement joins TRBV20-1 to TRBJ1-2; D is uncertain. V lost 4 bases and J lost 4, with 10 bases in between. Germline-derived CDR1 and CDR2 are DFQATT and SNEGSKA (reference sequence). The CDR3 is 12 residues long. The CDR3 DNA sequence: TGCAGTGCTAAGAAACTGGGCTATGGCTACACCTTC. Translation: CSAKKLGYGYTF.

In this sample, this clonotype turned up a few times. The rearrangement links TRBV12-3 or TRBV12-4 to TRBJ2-7, with 16 bases fitting TRBD2. The CDR3 extends over 15 amino acids. Trimming cost V 6 bases and J 2 bases; bases outside gene matches: 1. The CDR3: CASRGLAGGTYEQYF. The CDR3, as DNA: TGTGCCAGCAGGGGACTAGCGGGAGGGACCTACGAGCAGTACTTC.

The CDR3, as DNA: TGTGCCAGCAGCTTGGCCGGAGGCCGCATGAACACTGAAGCTTTCTTT. This translates into CASSLAGGRMNTEAFF. This sequence joins TRBV5-6 and TRBJ1-1; no clear D. Trimming pared 0 bases from V and 0 bases from J, leaving 12 bases between. CDR1 SGHDT and CDR2 YYEEEE come from the germline V gene. The CDR3 length is 16 residues. The variable domain in full, completed from reference TRBV5-6 and TRBJ1-1, reads DAGVTQSPTHLIKTRGQQVTLRCSPKSGHDTVSWYQQALGQGPQFIFQYYEEEERQRGNFPDRFSGHQFPNYSSELNVNALLLGDSALYLCASSLAGGRMNTEAFFGQGTRLTVV.

This chain links TRBV20-1 with TRBJ2-7; 13 bases are a match to TRBD2. CDR1 is DFQATT, CDR2 SNEGSKA, per germline (reference sequence). This CDR3 contains 16 residues. The V and J ends lost 0 bases and 3 bases, in that order; junction bases with no gene match: 5. DNA for the CDR3: TGCAGTGCTAGAGATGGACTAGCGGGAGAAATCTACGAGCAGTACTTC. Translating it yields CSARDGLAGEIYEQYF.

The rearrangement links TRBV20-1 to TRBJ2-5; TRBD1 agrees at 8 bases. The junction had 6 bases not matched to a gene; V was cut back by 8 bases and J by 4 bases. From germline, CDR1 is DFQATT and CDR2 SNEGSKA (reference sequence). The CDR3 is made up of 12 amino acids. The chain's CDR3 is CSTGGFSETQYF. The CDR3 nucleotides are TGCAGTACAGGGGGATTTTCAGAGACCCAGTACTTC.

This clonotype was observed many times. A much larger clone differs by one base, so this may be a read error. V and J are TRBV29-1 and TRBJ1-1; D ambiguous. This CDR3 is 11 amino acids long. CDR1 and CDR2 from the germline V gene are SQVTM and ANQGSEA. V was shortened by 4 bases and J by 1 base, with 4 bases between the two germline ends. The CDR3 region is CSVGQNTEAFF. The CDR3 DNA follows: TGCAGCGTTGGACAGAACACTGAAGCTTTCTTT.

The table lists this clonotype with many counts. CDR3 bases: TGTGCCAGCAGCTTGATGTCAGTTGAAGCTTTCTTT. It codes for CASSLMSVEAFF. The V call is TRBV5-6, the J call TRBJ1-1; D remains ambiguous. The CDR3 contains 12 residues. CDR1 is SGHDT, CDR2 YYEEEE, per germline. Trimming removed 1 base at V and 7 bases at J, with 8 bases between.

This sequence joins TRBV4-3 and TRBJ2-3; TRBD2 matches 10 bases. The germline CDR1 and CDR2 sequences are LGHNA and YSLEER. The CDR3 consists of 15 residues. The trim removed 4 bases at V and 4 bases at J, leaving 5 bases unmatched. CDR3: CASSLSGRRADTQYF. The CDR3 DNA follows: TGCGCCAGCAGCCTTAGCGGGAGGAGGGCAGATACGCAGTATTTT.

This chain links TRBV5-1 with TRBJ1-3; D is undetermined. The CDR3 extends over 14 amino acids. Germline V gene data show CDR1 as SGHRS and CDR2 as YFSETQ. V lost 0 bases, J lost 5 bases, and 9 bases lay in between. In DNA form, the CDR3 reads TGCGCCAGCAGCTTGGAGGGTTACAGAAACACCATATATTTT. It yields the protein CASSLEGYRNTIYF.

This clonotype was counted between two and nine times. V usage is TRBV12-3 or TRBV12-4 and J usage is TRBJ2-2, with D perhaps TRBD2 (6 bases). The CDR3 length is 16 residues. Trimming removed 6 bases from V and 6 bases from J, with 20 bases in between. CDR3 protein: CASSQGTGTSAGELFF. The CDR3 DNA reads TGTGCCAGCAGCCAAGGGACCGGGACTTCGGCCGGGGAGCTGTTTTTT.

The chain carries TRBV5-1 and TRBJ2-7; D gene ambiguous. CDR1 and CDR2 from the germline V gene are SGHRS and YFSETQ. The CDR3 runs 15 residues. V was pared by 0 bases and J by 2 bases, with 12 bases between. CDR3 residues: CASSLGVGATYEQYF. In nucleotides, the CDR3 is TGCGCCAGCAGCTTGGGGGTTGGTGCGACCTACGAGCAGTACTTC.

V and J are TRBV9 and TRBJ2-1; 9 bases are shared with TRBD2. V trimming: 4 bases; J trimming: 7 bases; junction bases outside the gene matches: 15. The CDR3 extends over 17 amino acids. Germline V gene sequence: CDR1 SGDLS, CDR2 YYNGEE. The CDR3: CASSMMPGTSRDNEQFF. CDR3 coding DNA: TGTGCCAGCAGCATGATGCCCGGGACTAGCAGAGATAATGAGCAGTTCTTC.

The chain carries TRBV20-1 and TRBJ1-5; 11 bases line up with TRBD1. CDR1 is DFQATT and CDR2 is SNEGSKA in the germline V gene (reference sequence). The CDR3 extends over 14 amino acids. V shed 3 bases, J shed 6 bases, and the junction held 4 bases outside the gene matches. CDR3 amino acids: CSARGGTGGQPQHF. The CDR3 DNA is TGCAGTGCTAGGGGGGGGACAGGGGGTCAGCCCCAGCATTTT.

This clonotype was counted only a few times. The chain uses TRBV20-1 and TRBJ2-7; D possibly corresponds to TRBD1 (6 bases). Germline CDR1 and CDR2: DFQATT and SNEGSKA (reference sequence). This CDR3 has 15 amino acids. The V end lost 4 bases, the J end lost 2 bases, and 18 bases lay between the germline ends. CDR3 nucleotide sequence: TGCAGTGCTACAGACACCGACAGGAGCGCCTACGAGCAGTACTTC. This encodes CSATDTDRSAYEQYF.

The rearrangement uses TRBV7-2 and TRBJ2-1; TRBD2 matches at 8 bases. Trimming cost V 4 bases and J 12 bases; bases outside gene matches: 5. The CDR3 consists of 12 residues. Germline lookup yields CDR1 SGHTA and CDR2 FQGNSA. The DNA for the CDR3 is TGTGCCAGCAGCTCACGTGGACTAGCGCAGTTCTTC. It yields the protein CASSSRGLAQFF.

The gene calls are TRBV20-1 and TRBJ2-3; the D is unclear. The CDR3 is 13 residues long. Germline CDR1 is DFQATT and CDR2 is SNEGSKA (reference sequence). V was pared by 4 bases and J by 2 bases, with 10 bases between. CDR3 protein: CSANFGFTDTQYF. CDR3 nucleotides: TGCAGTGCTAACTTTGGGTTCACAGATACGCAGTATTTT.

This clonotype was detected a few times. This sequence joins TRBV12-3 or TRBV12-4 and TRBJ1-2, with TRBD1 as a possible D gene (5 bases). The CDR3 contains 13 residues. V shed 7 bases and J shed 5 bases, with 14 bases lying between them. CDR3 protein: CASNRRGEYGYTF. In DNA, the CDR3 is TGTGCCAGCAACCGACGGGGGGAATATGGCTACACCTTC.

The V and J genes are TRBV14 and TRBJ2-1, with D possibly matching TRBD2 (6 bases). CDR3 length equals 15 residues. The ends were cut back, 4 bases at V and 4 bases at J, with 14 bases in the middle. CDR1 SGHDN and CDR2 FVKESK come from the germline V gene. CDR3 in amino acids: CASSRTRLDYNEQFF. The CDR3 bases are TGTGCCAGCAGCCGAACCCGACTAGATTACAATGAGCAGTTCTTC.

The CDR3 DNA is TGTGCCGGACGGGGCTATTCAGATACGCAGTATTTT. Its translation: CAGRGYSDTQYF. The chain joins TRBV2 to TRBJ2-3; possibly TRBD1 or TRBD2 for D (5 bases each). Trimming pared 11 bases from V and 4 bases from J, leaving 13 bases between. The CDR3 contains 12 residues. From germline, CDR1 is SNHLY and CDR2 FYNNEI.

The CDR3 DNA reads as TGTGCCAGCTGTCCGGGGCAGTTAGTACTGTACGAGCAGTACTTC. This encodes CASCPGQLVLYEQYF. J is TRBJ2-7 and V is TRBV12-3 or TRBV12-4; the D call may be TRBD1 or TRBD2 (5 bases each). The CDR3 has 15 amino acids. The V end was cut by 8 bases, the J end by 4 bases, with 21 bases between.